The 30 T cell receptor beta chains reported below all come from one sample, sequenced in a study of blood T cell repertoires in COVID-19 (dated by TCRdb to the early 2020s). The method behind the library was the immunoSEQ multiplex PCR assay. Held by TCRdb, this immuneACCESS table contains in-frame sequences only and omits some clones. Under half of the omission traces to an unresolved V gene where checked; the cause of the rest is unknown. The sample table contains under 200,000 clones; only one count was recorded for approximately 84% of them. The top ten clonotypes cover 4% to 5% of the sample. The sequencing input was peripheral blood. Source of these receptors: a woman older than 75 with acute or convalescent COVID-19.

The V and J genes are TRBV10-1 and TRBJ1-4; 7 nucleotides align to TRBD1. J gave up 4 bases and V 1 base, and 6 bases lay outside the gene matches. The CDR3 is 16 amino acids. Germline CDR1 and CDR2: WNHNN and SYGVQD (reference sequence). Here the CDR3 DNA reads TGCGCCAGCAGTGAGTATCCGGGACAGAATAATGAAAAACTGTTTTTT. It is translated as CASSEYPGQNNEKLFF.

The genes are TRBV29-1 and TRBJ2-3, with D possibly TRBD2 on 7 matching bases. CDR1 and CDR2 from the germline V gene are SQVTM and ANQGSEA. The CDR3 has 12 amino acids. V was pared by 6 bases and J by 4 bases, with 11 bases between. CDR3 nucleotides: TGCAGCGTCCGGGGGGCGGCAGATACGCAGTATTTT. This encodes CSVRGAADTQYF.

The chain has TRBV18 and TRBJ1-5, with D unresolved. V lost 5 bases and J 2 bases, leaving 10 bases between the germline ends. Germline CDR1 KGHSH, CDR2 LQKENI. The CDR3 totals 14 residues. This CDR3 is CASSTSVGNQPQHF. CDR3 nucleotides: TGTGCCAGCTCAACGTCGGTGGGCAATCAGCCCCAGCATTTT. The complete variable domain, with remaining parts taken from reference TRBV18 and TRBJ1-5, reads NAGVMQNPRHLVRRRGQEARLRCSPMKGHSHVYWYRQLPEEGLKFMVYLQKENIIDESGMPKERFSAEFPKEGPSILRIQQVVRGDSAAYFCASSTSVGNQPQHFGDGTRLSIL.

Written as DNA, the CDR3 is TGCGCCAGCAGCCAAGGCGGGGGCAGAAGCTCCTATAATTCACCCCTCCACTTT. This encodes CASSQGGGRSSYNSPLHF. The genes are TRBV4-3 and TRBJ1-6, with D maybe TRBD1 (6 bases). Trimming took off 1 base at V and 0 bases at J, with 13 bases between the two ends. This CDR3 has 18 amino acids. The germline CDR1 and CDR2 sequences are LGHNA and YSLEER.

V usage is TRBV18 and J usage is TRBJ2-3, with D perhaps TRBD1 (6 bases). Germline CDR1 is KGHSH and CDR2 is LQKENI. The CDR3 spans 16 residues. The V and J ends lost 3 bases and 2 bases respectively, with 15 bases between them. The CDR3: CASSPSMGTNTDTQYF. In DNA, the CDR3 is TGTGCCAGCTCACCGTCGATGGGGACAAACACAGATACGCAGTATTTT.

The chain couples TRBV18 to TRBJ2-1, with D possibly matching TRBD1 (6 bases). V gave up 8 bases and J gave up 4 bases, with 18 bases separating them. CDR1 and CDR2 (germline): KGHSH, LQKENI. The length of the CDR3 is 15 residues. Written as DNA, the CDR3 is TGTGCCAGCGCAGAACAGGGATTCTCGTACAATGAGCAGTTCTTC. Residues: CASAEQGFSYNEQFF. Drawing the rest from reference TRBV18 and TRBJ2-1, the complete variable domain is NAGVMQNPRHLVRRRGQEARLRCSPMKGHSHVYWYRQLPEEGLKFMVYLQKENIIDESGMPKERFSAEFPKEGPSILRIQQVVRGDSAAYFCASAEQGFSYNEQFFGPGTRLTVL.

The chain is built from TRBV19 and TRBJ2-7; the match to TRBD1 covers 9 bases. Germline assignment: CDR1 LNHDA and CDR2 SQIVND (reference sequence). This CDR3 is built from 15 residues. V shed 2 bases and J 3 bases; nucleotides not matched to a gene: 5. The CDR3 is CASSIMTGGDYEQYF. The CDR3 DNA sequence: TGTGCCAGTAGTATAATGACAGGGGGTGACTACGAGCAGTACTTC.

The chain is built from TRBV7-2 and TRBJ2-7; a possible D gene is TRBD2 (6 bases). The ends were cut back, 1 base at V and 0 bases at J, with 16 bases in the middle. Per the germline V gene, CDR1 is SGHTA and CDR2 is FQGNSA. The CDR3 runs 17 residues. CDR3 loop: CASSLGGVGGLSYEQYF. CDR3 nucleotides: TGTGCCAGCAGCTTAGGGGGGGTCGGCGGACTCTCCTACGAGCAGTACTTC.

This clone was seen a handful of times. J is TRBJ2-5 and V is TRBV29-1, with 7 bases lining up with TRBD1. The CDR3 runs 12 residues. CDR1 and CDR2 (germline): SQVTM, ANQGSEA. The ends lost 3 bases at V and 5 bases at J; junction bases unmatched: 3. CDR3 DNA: TGCAGCGTTGACGAGGGGGCTGAGACCCAGTACTTC. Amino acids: CSVDEGAETQYF.

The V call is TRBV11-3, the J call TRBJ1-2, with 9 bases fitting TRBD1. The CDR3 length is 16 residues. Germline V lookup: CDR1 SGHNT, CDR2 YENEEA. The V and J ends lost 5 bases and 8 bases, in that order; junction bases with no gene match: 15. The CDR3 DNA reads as TGTGCCAGCAGCACCCGTCATCGGACAGGGGTTGGCGGCTACACCTTC. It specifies CASSTRHRTGVGGYTF.

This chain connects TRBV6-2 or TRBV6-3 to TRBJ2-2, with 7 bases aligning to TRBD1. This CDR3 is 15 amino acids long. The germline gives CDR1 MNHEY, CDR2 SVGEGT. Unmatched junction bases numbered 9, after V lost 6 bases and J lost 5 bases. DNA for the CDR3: TGTGCCAGCAGCAAAGACAGGGTTCTGACCGGGGAGCTGTTTTTT. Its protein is CASSKDRVLTGELFF.

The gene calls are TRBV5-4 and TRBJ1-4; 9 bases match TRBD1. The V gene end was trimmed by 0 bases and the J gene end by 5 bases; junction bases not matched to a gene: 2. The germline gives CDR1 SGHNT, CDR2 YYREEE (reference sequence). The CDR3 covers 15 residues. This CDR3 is CASSLEDRGNEKLFF. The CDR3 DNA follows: TGTGCCAGCAGCTTGGAGGACAGGGGAAATGAAAAACTGTTTTTT.

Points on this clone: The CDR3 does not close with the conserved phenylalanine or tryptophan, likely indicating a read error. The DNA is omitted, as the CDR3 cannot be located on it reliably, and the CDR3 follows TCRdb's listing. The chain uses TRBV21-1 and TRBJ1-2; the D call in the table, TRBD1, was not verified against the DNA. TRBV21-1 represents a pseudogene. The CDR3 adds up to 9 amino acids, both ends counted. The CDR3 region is CASSNPGFH.

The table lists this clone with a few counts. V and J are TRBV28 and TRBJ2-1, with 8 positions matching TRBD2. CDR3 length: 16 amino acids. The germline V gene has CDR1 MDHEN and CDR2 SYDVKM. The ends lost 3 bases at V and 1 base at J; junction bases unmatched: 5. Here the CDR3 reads CASSFFTSGSYNEQFF. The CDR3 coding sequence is TGTGCCAGCAGTTTTTTTACTAGCGGATCCTACAATGAGCAGTTCTTC.

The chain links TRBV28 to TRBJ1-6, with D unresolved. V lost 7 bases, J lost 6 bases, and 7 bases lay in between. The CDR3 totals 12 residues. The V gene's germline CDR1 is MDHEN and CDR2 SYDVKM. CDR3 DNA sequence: TGTGCCAGCAAGTCAGTTAATTCACCCCTCCACTTT. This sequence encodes CASKSVNSPLHF. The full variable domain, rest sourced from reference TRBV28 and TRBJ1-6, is DVKVTQSSRYLVKRTGEKVFLECVQDMDHENMFWYRQDPGLGLRLIYFSYDVKMKEKGDIPEGYSVSREKKERFSLILESASTNQTSMYLCASKSVNSPLHFGNGTRLTVT.

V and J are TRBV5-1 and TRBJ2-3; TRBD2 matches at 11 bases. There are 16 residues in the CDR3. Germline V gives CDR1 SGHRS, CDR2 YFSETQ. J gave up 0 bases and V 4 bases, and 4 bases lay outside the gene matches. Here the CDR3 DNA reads TGCGCCAGCAGCCCGGGACTAGCGGTTAGCACAGATACGCAGTATTTT. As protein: CASSPGLAVSTDTQYF.

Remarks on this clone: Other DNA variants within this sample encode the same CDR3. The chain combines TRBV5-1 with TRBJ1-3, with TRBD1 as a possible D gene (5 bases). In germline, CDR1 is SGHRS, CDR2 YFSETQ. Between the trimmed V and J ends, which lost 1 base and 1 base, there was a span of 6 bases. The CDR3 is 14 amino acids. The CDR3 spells CASSLTGSGNTIYF. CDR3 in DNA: TGCGCCAGCAGCTTGACAGGTTCTGGAAACACCATATATTTT.

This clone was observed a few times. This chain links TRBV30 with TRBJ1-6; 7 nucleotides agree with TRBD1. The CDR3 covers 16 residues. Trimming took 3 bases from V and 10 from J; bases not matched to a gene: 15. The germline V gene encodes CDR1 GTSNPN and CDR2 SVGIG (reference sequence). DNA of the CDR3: TGTGCCTGGAGACATCGACAGGGCGGGGTGGGGTCACCCCTCCACTTT. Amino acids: CAWRHRQGGVGSPLHF. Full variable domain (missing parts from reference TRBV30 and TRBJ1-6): SQTIHQWPATLVQPVGSPLSLECTVEGTSNPNLYWYRQAAGRGLQLLFYSVGIGQISSEVPQNLSASRPQDRQFILSSKKLLLSDSGFYLCAWRHRQGGVGSPLHFGNGTRLTVT.

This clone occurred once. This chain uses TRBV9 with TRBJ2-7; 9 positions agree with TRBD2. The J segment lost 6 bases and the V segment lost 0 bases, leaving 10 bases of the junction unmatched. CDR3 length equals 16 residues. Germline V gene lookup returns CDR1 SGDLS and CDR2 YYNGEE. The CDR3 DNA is TGTGCCAGCAGCGTAGGGAGTAGCGGGAGCCTGTTCGAGCAGTACTTC. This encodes CASSVGSSGSLFEQYF.

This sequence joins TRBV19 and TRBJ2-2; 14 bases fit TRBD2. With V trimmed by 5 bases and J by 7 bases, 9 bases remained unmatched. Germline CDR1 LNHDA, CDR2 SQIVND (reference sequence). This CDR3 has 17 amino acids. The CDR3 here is CASSSMRLAGGVGELFF. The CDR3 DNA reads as TGTGCCAGTAGTTCGATGAGACTAGCGGGAGGGGTCGGGGAGCTGTTTTTT.

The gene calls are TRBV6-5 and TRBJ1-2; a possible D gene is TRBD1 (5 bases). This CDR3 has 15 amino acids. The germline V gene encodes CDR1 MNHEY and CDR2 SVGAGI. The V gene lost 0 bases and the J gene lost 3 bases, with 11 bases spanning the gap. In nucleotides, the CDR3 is TGTGCCAGCAGTTACTCGAAGGCAGGGTACTATGGCTACACCTTC. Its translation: CASSYSKAGYYGYTF.

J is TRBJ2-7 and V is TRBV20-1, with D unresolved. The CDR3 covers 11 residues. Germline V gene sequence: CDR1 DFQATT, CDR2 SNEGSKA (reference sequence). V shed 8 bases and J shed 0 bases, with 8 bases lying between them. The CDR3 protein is CSPGDSYEQYF. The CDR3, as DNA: TGCAGTCCCGGAGACTCCTACGAGCAGTACTTC.

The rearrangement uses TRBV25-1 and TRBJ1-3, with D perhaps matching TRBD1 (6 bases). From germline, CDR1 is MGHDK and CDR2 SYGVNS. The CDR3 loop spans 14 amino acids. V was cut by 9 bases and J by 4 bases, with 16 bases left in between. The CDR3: CASSTRGPGNTIYF. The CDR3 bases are TGTGCCAGTTCAACCAGGGGTCCGGGAAACACCATATATTTT.

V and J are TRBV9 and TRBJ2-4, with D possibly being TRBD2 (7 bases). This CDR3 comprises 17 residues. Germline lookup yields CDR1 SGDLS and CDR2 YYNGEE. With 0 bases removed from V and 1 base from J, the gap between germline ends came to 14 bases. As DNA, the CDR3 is TGTGCCAGCAGCGTAGACGGGGGGCGCTTGGCCAAAAACATTCAGTACTTC. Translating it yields CASSVDGGRLAKNIQYF.

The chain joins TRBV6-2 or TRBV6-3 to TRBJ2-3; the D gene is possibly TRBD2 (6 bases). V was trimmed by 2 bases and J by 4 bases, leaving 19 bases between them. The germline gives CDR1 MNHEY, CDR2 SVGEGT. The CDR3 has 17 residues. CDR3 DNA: TGTGCCAGCAGTTACCCTCAACTAGCTGGGTTACCAGATACGCAGTATTTT. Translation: CASSYPQLAGLPDTQYF.

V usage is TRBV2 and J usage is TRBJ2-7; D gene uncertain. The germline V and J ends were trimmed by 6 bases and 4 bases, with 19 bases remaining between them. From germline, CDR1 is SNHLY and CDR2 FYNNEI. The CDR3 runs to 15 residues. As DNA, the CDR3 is TGTGCCAGCAGACCCATCCGACGTCAGACTTACGAGCAGTACTTC. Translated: CASRPIRRQTYEQYF.

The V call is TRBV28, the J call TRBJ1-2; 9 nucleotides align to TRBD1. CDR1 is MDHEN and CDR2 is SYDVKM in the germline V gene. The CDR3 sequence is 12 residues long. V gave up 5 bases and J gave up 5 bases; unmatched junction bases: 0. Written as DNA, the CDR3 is TGTGCCAGCAGTGGACAGGGGTATGGCTACACCTTC. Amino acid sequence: CASSGQGYGYTF.

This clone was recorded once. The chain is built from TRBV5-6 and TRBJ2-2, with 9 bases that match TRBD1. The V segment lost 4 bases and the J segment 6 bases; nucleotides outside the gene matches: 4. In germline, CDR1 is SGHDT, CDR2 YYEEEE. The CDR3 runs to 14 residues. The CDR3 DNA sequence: TGTGCCAGCAGCGGACGGACAGGGGCCGGGGAGCTGTTTTTT. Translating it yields CASSGRTGAGELFF. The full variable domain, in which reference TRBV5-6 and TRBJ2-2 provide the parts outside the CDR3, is DAGVTQSPTHLIKTRGQQVTLRCSPKSGHDTVSWYQQALGQGPQFIFQYYEEEERQRGNFPDRFSGHQFPNYSSELNVNALLLGDSALYLCASSGRTGAGELFFGEGSRLTVL.

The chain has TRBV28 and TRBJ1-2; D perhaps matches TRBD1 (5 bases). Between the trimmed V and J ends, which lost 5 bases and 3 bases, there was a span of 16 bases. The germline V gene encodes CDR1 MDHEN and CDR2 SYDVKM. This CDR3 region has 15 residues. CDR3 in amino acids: CASSINRSPYYGYTF. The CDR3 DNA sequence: TGTGCCAGCAGTATAAACAGGTCCCCCTACTATGGCTACACCTTC.

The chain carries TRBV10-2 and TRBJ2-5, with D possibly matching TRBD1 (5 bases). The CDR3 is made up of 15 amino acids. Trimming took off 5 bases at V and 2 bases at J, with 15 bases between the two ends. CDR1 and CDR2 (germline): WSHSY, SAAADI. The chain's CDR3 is CASSSHQGGQETQYF. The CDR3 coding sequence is TGCGCCAGCAGTAGTCATCAGGGTGGTCAAGAGACCCAGTACTTC.